The 3 T cell receptor beta chains listed next were all sequenced from one sample in a study of shared clonotypes between healthy human individuals. Sequenced by immunoSEQ multiplex PCR; TCRdb stores in-frame clones only, minus some. The sample consists of over a million clones, over 95% of them appearing once. The sequenced sample was naive CD4+ T cells sorted from blood. Subset denoted: CD45RA+ positively selected. Receptors were obtained from a man aged 30-40 years in good health.

This chain uses TRBV7-9 with TRBJ2-7, with 9 bases matching TRBD2. With V trimmed by 3 bases and J by 3 bases, 6 bases remained unmatched. The germline V gene encodes CDR1 SEHNR and CDR2 FQNEAQ (reference sequence). The CDR3 is made up of 15 amino acids. CDR3 amino acids: CASSLVVAGDYEQYF. CDR3 nucleotide sequence: TGTGCCAGCAGCTTGGTAGTAGCGGGAGACTACGAGCAGTACTTC.

The V gene is TRBV7-9, the J gene TRBJ1-2; D is unclear. V was pared by 9 bases and J by 1 base, with 12 bases between. The CDR3 contains 13 residues. Germline V gene data show CDR1 as SEHNR and CDR2 as FQNEAQ (reference sequence). CDR3 sequence (DNA): TGTGCCAGTCATGGGTCGGGTAACTATGGCTACACCTTC. It is translated as CASHGSGNYGYTF.

Only one count was recorded for this clone. The genes are TRBV29-1 and TRBJ1-2; D possibly corresponds to TRBD1 (6 bases). The CDR3 is made up of 12 amino acids. Per the germline V gene, CDR1 is SQVTM and CDR2 is ANQGSEA. The V and J ends lost 5 bases and 5 bases respectively, with 12 bases between them. CDR3 protein: CSVLLQGYGYTF. The CDR3 DNA reads TGCAGCGTTCTATTACAGGGTTATGGCTACACCTTC.